This T cell receptor (beta chain) is drawn from a study of T cells expressing NK-cell markers. Study in general: HCMV seropositivity marked seven of the eight sequenced donors; one was seronegative. Whole-study results and caveats: Dominant NKG2C+ clonotypes were found to form about 1.0-7.0% of CD8+ T cells in a handful of donors. One observes that, in a handful of donors, these clonotypes were also the leading ones within the CD3+CD56-NKG2C+ fraction.

Production of TCR beta cDNA relied on 5'RACE template switching with UMIs. TCRdb reprocessed the 5' RACE reads and reports one entry per CDR3 protein, with no DNA. The sample data list a few hundred thousand distinct CDR3 sequences. In the case of this clonotype: What it binds is not known.

This CDR3 is built from 14 residues. Germline V gene data show CDR1 as SGHRS and CDR2 as YFSETQ. The sequenced sample consisted of blood T cells: a sorted CD56 or NKG2C T cell subset, CD4+ or CD8+ T cells, or bulk PBMC T cells (not recorded which). The receptor was isolated from a man younger than 30 in good health. The chain employs TRBV5-1 and TRBJ2-1. The CDR3 loop is CASSLDRPDNEQFF.